These T cell receptor beta chains were read from a single sample in a study of T cells after yellow fever vaccination. TCRdb re-derived calls from the 5' RACE reads in MiXCR, one entry per CDR3 protein. The sample comprises some 150,000 distinct CDR3 sequences, approximately 11% of which are singletons, and 36% rests with the top ten. This specimen consisted of CD8+ T cells sorted from PBMCs, obtained 15 days after the yellow fever booster vaccination. Receptors originate from a man aged 18-30 years who received the YFV17D yellow fever vaccine. Both conserved end residues are part of each CDR3. A D gene is named only where the DNA matches it firmly. Not all rows give a size; the values are once, few, many and, for expanded clones, a class.

>TRBJ2-5|TRBD2|few|TRBV2
TGTGCCAGCAGTTCCTACGGGGCGGGGGTGGAGACCCAGTACTTC
CASSSYGAGVETQYF
>TRBJ1-4|-|-|TRBV6-6
TGTGCCAGCAACCGACGGGTAACAGCAACTAATGAAAAACTGTTTTTT
CASNRRVTATNEKLFF
>TRBJ1-2|TRBD1|many|TRBV12-3/TRBV12-4
TGTGCCAGCAGCCAGGACAGGTTTTTCCGCTACACCTTC
CASSQDRFFRYTF
>TRBJ1-2|TRBD1|many|TRBV7-9
TGTGCCAGCAGCTTTACAGGGGGCTTAAAGGATGGCTACACCTTC
CASSFTGGLKDGYTF
>TRBJ2-7|-|-|TRBV7-7
TGTGCCAGCAGCCTGGGTAGCGGAATCTCCTACGAGCAGTACTTC
CASSLGSGISYEQYF
>TRBJ2-3|TRBD2|few|TRBV19
TGTGCCAGTACCCCTTCCCCGCTAGCGGGGTACACAGATACGCAGTATTTT
CASTPSPLAGYTDTQYF
>TRBJ2-5|TRBD2|few|TRBV6-2/TRBV6-3
TGTGCCAGCAGTTACTCGGTACTAGCGGGGGGCTTCGAAGGCGGGACCCAGTACTTC
CASSYSVLAGGFEGGTQYF
>TRBJ2-2|-|few|TRBV4-2
TGTGCCAGCAGCCAAGAGGACGGGGGCGTGTTAACCGGGGAGCTGTTTTTT
CASSQEDGGVLTGELFF
>TRBJ1-3|-|few|TRBV12-3/TRBV12-4
TGTGCCAGCAGTCCGGGACGGAACTCTGGAAACACCATATATTTT
CASSPGRNSGNTIYF
>TRBJ1-6|-|few|TRBV20-1
TGCAGTGCTACGAAGACAGCCCTGAGATCACCCCTCCACTTT
CSATKTALRSPLHF
>TRBJ2-2|-|few|TRBV6-2/TRBV6-3
TGTGCCAGCAGTTACCCTGGGGCGGGAACGAACACCGGGGAGCTGTTTTTT
CASSYPGAGTNTGELFF
>TRBJ2-5|TRBD2|-|TRBV3-1
TGTGCCAGCAGCCACGAGGGACTAGCGGGGGGGCCGGAGGAGACCCAGTACTTC
CASSHEGLAGGPEETQYF
>TRBJ2-2|-|few|TRBV11-2
TGTGCCAGCAGCCCCAATGGGGCACCCTACACCGGGGAGCTGTTTTTT
CASSPNGAPYTGELFF
>TRBJ2-5|-|many|TRBV7-9
TGTGCCAGCAGCTTAGTACGTCTTCAGCAGACCCAGTACTTC
CASSLVRLQQTQYF
>TRBJ1-4|-|few|TRBV6-1
TGTGCCAGCGCCCAGGGACTCAATGAAAAACTGTTTTTT
CASAQGLNEKLFF
>TRBJ2-5|TRBD2|-|TRBV7-3
TGTGCCAGCAGCTCTAGCGGGGGGGCCGTTGAGACCCAGTACTTC
CASSSSGGAVETQYF
>TRBJ1-1|-|few|TRBV4-1
TGCGCCAGCAGCCAACAAGGGAGGGGAAAGACTGAAGCTTTCTTT
CASSQQGRGKTEAFF
>TRBJ2-7|-|-|TRBV4-3
TGCGCCAGCAGCCAATCTCGGGGTACCTACGAGCAGTACTTC
CASSQSRGTYEQYF
>TRBJ1-6|TRBD1|few|TRBV4-3
TGCGCCAGCAGCCAAGAGACAGGGGCGAGAGGTTCACCCCTCCACTTT
CASSQETGARGSPLHF
>TRBJ1-1|TRBD1|-|TRBV10-3
TGTGCCATCAAGTCAGGGGGCACTGAAGCTTTCTTT
CAIKSGGTEAFF
>TRBJ1-6|-|few|TRBV6-2/TRBV6-3
TGTGCCAGCAGTGGAGCCGGGACGGCCGAGAGCTCCTATAATTCACCCCTCCACTTT
CASSGAGTAESSYNSPLHF
>TRBJ2-6|-|-|TRBV6-5
TGTGCCAGCACGGCCAGGTCTGGGGCCAACGTCCTGACTTTC
CASTARSGANVLTF
>TRBJ1-5|-|few|TRBV9
TGTGCCAGCAGCAAAGACGGGGGCGGCCAGCCCCAGCATTTT
CASSKDGGGQPQHF
>TRBJ1-1|-|few|TRBV7-9
TGTGCCAGCAGCTTCAATGATGGGCCCACTGAAGCTTTCTTT
CASSFNDGPTEAFF
>TRBJ1-2|-|once|TRBV12-3/TRBV12-4
TGTGCCAGCAGCTATGGAAAGATTAGACGGTCGACTAACTATGGCTACACCTTC
CASSYGKIRRSTNYGYTF
>TRBJ2-7|TRBD2|-|TRBV7-9
TGTGCCAGCAGCTTAGGGGCTAGCGGGGTCATCAACTCCTACGAGCAGTACTTC
CASSLGASGVINSYEQYF
>TRBJ2-3|TRBD2|-|TRBV4-3
TGCGCCAGCAGCCAAGAAGGGACTAGCGGGGGTGTTACAGATACGCAGTATTTT
CASSQEGTSGGVTDTQYF
>TRBJ2-2|-|few|TRBV4-3
TGCGCCAGCAGCCCCGGTTTCAACACCGGGGAGCTGTTTTTT
CASSPGFNTGELFF